The clone carrying this TCR beta chain was counted a few times. The CDR3 covers 15 residues. Germline CDR1 SGHRS, CDR2 YFSETQ. V gave up 4 bases and J gave up 5 bases, with 17 bases separating them. With a J-beta primer mix and a sample-barcoded 5' primer, a second PCR ran about 7 to 12 cycles. In TCRdb, the 5' RACE reads were re-called with MiXCR into one record per CDR3 protein. In the table there are around 1.7 million distinct CDR3 sequences, over 25% of which are singletons. This sample was included in a study of blood T cells in healthy people across ages. V usage is TRBV5-1 and J usage is TRBJ2-3; the D gene is possibly TRBD1 (5 bases). The sample consisted of blood. The clonotype originates from a woman in her thirties in good health. CDR3 sequence reads: CASSLSTAEIDTQYF. The DNA of the CDR3 is TGCGCCAGCAGCCTCTCGACAGCAGAGATAGATACGCAGTATTTT.